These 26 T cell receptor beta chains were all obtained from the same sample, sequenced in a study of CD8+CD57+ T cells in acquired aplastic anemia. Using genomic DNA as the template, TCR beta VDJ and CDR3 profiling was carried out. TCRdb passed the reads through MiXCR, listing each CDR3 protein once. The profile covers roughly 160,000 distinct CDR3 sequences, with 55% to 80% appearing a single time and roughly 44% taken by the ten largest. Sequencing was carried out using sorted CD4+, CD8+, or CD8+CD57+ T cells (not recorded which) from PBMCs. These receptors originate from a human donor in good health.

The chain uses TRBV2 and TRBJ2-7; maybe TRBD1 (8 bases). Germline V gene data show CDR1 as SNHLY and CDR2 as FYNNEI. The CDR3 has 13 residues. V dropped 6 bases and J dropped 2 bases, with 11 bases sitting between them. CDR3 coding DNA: TGTGCCAGCAGAACAGGGGGGGCCTACGAGCAGTACTTC. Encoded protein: CASRTGGAYEQYF.

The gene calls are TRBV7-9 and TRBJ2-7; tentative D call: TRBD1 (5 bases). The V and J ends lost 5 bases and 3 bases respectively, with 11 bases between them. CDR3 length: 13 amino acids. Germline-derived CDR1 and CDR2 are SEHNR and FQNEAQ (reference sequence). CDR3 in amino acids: CASSQDIFYEQYF. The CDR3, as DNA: TGTGCCAGCAGCCAGGACATCTTCTACGAGCAGTACTTC.

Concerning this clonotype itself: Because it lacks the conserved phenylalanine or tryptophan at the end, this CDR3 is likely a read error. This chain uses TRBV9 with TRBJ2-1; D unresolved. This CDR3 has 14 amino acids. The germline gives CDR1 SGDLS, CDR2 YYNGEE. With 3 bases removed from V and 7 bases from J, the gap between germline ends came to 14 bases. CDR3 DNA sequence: TGTGCCAGCAGCGCTTCGGACCCCTGGAATGAGCAGTTCCTC. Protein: CASSASDPWNEQFL.

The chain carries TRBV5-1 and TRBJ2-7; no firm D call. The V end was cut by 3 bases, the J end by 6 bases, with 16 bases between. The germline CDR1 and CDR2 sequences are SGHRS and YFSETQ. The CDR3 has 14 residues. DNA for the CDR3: TGCGCCAGCAGCTCGGGCTCCAGGTGGGCCGAGCAGTACTTC. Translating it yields CASSSGSRWAEQYF.

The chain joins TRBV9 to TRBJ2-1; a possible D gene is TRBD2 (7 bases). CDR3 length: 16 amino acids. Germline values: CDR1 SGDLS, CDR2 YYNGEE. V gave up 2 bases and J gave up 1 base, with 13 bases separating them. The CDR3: CASSVSGRGSYNEQFF. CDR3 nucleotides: TGTGCCAGCAGCGTCAGTGGGAGGGGGTCCTACAATGAGCAGTTCTTC.

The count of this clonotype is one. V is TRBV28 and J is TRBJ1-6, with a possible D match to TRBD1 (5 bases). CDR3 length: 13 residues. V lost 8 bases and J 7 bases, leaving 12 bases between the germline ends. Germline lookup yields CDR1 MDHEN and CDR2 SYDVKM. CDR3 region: CASGGGVNSPLHF. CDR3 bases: TGTGCCAGCGGGGGGGGAGTAAATTCACCCCTCCACTTT.

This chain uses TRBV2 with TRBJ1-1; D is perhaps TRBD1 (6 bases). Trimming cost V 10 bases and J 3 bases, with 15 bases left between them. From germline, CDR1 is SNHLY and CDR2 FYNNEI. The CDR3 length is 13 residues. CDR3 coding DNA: TGTGCCACCCTGCGGACAGCGGACACTGAAGCTTTCTTT. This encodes CATLRTADTEAFF.

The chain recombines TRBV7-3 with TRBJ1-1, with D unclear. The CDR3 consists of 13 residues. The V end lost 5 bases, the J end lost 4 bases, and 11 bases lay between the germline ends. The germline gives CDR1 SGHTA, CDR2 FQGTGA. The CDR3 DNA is TGTGCCAGCAGCCACCGAGGCCTCACTGAAGCTTTCTTT. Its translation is CASSHRGLTEAFF.

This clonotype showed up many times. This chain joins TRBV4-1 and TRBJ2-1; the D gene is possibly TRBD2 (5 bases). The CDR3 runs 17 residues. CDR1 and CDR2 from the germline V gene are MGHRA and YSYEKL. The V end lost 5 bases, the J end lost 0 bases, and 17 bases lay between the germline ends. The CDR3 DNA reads TGCGCCAGCAGCACCCCCAGCGGCCCCCTCTCCTACAATGAGCAGTTCTTC. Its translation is CASSTPSGPLSYNEQFF.

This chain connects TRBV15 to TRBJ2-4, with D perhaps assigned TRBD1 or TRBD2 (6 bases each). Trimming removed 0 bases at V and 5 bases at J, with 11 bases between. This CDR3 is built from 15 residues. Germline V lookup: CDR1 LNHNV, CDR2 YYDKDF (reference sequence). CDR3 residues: CATSRDGGRENIQYF. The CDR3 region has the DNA TGTGCCACCAGCAGAGATGGGGGGCGCGAAAACATTCAGTACTTC.

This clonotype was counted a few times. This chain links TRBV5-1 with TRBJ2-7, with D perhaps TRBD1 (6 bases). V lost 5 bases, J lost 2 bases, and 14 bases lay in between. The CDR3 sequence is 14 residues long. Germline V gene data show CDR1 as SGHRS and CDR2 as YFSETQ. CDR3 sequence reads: CASSWTDRPYEQYF. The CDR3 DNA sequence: TGCGCCAGCAGTTGGACGGACAGACCCTACGAGCAGTACTTC.

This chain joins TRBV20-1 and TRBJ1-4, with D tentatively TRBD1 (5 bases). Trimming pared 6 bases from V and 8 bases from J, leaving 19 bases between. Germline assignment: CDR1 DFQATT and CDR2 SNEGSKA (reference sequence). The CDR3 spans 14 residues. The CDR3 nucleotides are TGCAGTGCCGACATGACGGGGCGGGAAGAAAAACTGTTTTTT. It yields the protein CSADMTGREEKLFF.

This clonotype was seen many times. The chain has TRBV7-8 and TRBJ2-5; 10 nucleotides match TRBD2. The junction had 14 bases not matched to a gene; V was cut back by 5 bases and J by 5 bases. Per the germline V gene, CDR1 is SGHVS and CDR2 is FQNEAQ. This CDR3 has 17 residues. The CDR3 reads CASSPQRSGRAMETQYF. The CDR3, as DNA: TGTGCCAGCAGCCCCCAGAGGAGCGGGAGGGCCATGGAGACCCAGTACTTC.

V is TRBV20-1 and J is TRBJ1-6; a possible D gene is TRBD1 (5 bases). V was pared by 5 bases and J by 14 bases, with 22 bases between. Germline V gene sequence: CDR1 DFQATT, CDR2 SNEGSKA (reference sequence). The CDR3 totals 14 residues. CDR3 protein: CSALVRDRGRALHF. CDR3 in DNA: TGCAGTGCTTTGGTCCGGGACCGCGGGAGGGCCCTCCACTTT.

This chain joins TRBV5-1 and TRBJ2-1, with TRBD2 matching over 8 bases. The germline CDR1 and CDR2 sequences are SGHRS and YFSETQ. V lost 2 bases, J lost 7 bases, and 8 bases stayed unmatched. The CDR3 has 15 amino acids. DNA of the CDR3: TGCGCCAGCAGCTTCGCTAGCGGGCGGTTTAATGAGCAGTTCTTC. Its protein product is CASSFASGRFNEQFF.

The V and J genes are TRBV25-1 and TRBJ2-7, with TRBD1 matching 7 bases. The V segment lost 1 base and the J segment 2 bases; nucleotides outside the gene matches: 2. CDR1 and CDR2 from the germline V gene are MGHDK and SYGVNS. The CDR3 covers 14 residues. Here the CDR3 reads CASSESGTAYEQYF. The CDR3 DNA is TGTGCCAGCAGTGAATCTGGGACAGCCTACGAGCAGTACTTC.

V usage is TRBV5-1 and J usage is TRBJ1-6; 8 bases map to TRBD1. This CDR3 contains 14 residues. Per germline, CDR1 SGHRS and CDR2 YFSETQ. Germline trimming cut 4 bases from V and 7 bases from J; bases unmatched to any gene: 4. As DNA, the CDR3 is TGCGCCAGCAGCCCGGGACAGGCAAATTCACCCCTCCACTTT. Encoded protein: CASSPGQANSPLHF.

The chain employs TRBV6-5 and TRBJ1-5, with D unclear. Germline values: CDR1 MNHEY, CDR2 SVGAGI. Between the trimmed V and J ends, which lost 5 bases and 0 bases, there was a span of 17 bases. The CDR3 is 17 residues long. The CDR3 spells CASSEAPAHYSNQPQHF. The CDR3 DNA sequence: TGTGCCAGCAGTGAAGCCCCAGCACACTATAGCAATCAGCCCCAGCATTTT.

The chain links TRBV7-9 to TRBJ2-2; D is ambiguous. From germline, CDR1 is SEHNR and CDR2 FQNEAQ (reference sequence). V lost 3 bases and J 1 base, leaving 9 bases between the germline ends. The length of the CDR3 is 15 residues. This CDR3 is CASSFPGVNTGELFF. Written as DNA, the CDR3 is TGTGCCAGCAGCTTTCCTGGGGTGAACACCGGGGAGCTGTTTTTT.

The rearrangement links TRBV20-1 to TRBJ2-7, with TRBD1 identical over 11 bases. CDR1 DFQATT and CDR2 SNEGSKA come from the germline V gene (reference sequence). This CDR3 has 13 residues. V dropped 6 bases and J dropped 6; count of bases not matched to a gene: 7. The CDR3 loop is CSARRTGGAEQYF. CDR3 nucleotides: TGCAGTGCCCGTAGGACAGGGGGCGCCGAGCAGTACTTC.

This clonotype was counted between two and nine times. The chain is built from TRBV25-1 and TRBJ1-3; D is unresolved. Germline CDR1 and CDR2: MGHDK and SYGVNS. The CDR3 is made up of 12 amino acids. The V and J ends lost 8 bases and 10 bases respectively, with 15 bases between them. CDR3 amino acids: CASAAGRATIYF. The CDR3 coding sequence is TGTGCCAGCGCCGCTGGACGGGCTACCATATATTTT.

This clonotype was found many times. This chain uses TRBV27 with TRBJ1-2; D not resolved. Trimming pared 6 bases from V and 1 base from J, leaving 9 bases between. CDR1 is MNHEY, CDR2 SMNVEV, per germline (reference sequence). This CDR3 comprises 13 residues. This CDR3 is CASRFGLNYGYTF. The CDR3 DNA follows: TGTGCCAGCAGATTCGGACTTAACTATGGCTACACCTTC.

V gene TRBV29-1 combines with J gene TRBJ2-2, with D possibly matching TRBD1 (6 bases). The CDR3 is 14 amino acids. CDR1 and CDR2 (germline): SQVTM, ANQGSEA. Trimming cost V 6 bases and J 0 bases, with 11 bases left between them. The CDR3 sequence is CSVSRGANTGELFF. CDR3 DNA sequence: TGCAGCGTGAGCAGGGGCGCGAACACCGGGGAGCTGTTTTTT.

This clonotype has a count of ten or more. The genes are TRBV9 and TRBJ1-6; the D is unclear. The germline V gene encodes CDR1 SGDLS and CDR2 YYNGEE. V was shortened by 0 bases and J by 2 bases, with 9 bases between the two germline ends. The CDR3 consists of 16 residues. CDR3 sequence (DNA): TGTGCCAGCAGCGTAGGTGGAGAGGCCTATAATTCACCCCTCCACTTT. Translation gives CASSVGGEAYNSPLHF.

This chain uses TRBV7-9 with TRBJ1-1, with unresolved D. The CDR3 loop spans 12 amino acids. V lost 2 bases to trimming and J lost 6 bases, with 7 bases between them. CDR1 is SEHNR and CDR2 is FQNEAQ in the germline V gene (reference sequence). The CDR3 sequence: CASSLIWAEAFF. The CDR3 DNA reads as TGTGCCAGCAGCTTAATTTGGGCTGAAGCTTTCTTT.

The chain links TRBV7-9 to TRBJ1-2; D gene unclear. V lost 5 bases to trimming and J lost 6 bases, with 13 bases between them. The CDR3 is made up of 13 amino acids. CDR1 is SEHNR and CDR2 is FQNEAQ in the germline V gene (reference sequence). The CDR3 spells CASSPPVRDGYTF. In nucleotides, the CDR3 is TGTGCCAGCAGCCCCCCGGTCCGGGATGGCTACACCTTC.